A single sample is the source of the 16 T cell receptor beta chains below, sequenced in a study of blood T cells in healthy people across ages (dated by TCRdb to about 2015). Library creation used 5' RACE. Sequencing instrument: Illumina HiSeq 2500. A second PCR of roughly 7 to 11 cycles was performed with a sample-barcoded 5' primer and a J-beta primer mix. The public reads were quality trimmed at Q25 with fastp and then assembled into clones with MiXCR by TCRdb, keeping productive beta chains. Each entry is one CDR3 protein sequence, shown with its most common DNA and genes. The sample table lists 790,000 or so distinct CDR3 sequences, around 45% of them with a count of one. The ten largest make up less than 20% of the sample. Sequenced sample: blood. Receptor source: an elderly man in good health.

This chain joins TRBV28 and TRBJ2-7; D possibly corresponds to TRBD1 (6 bases). V was trimmed by 10 bases and J by 3 bases, leaving 13 bases between them. This CDR3 comprises 12 residues. CDR1 is MDHEN and CDR2 is SYDVKM in the germline V gene. CDR3 sequence: CATLGAGYEQYF. In nucleotides, the CDR3 is TGTGCCACGCTGGGGGCGGGCTACGAGCAGTACTTC.

CDR3 DNA sequence: TGCAGTGCTAGAGTCAAGGACGGGACCTTGGGCGAAAAACTGTTTTTT. Residues: CSARVKDGTLGEKLFF. The rearrangement links TRBV20-1 to TRBJ1-4, with D possibly being TRBD1 (5 bases). Per germline, CDR1 DFQATT and CDR2 SNEGSKA (reference sequence). The germline V and J ends were trimmed by 1 base and 8 bases, with 20 bases remaining between them. The CDR3 spans 16 residues.

This clonotype was counted between two and nine times. The chain uses TRBV29-1 and TRBJ2-5; D remains ambiguous. The length of the CDR3 is 13 residues. Germline V gene data show CDR1 as SQVTM and CDR2 as ANQGSEA. With 6 bases removed from V and 0 bases from J, the gap between germline ends came to 11 bases. CDR3 loop: CSVLPPYQETQYF. The CDR3 DNA follows: TGCAGCGTGCTACCTCCATACCAAGAGACCCAGTACTTC.

The V gene is TRBV5-1, the J gene TRBJ2-1, with 8 bases that match TRBD2. This CDR3 comprises 16 residues. Germline CDR1 is SGHRS and CDR2 is YFSETQ. V gave up 3 bases and J gave up 7 bases; unmatched junction bases: 12. CDR3 loop: CASSWTSQGPRNEQFF. The CDR3 nucleotides read TGCGCCAGCAGCTGGACTAGCCAGGGTCCCCGGAATGAGCAGTTCTTC.

This chain connects TRBV11-2 to TRBJ2-3; 8 nucleotides agree with TRBD2. Germline lookup yields CDR1 SGHAT and CDR2 FQNNGV. The V segment lost 5 bases and the J segment 3 bases; nucleotides outside the gene matches: 7. The CDR3 extends over 15 amino acids. The CDR3 region is CASSPLAAATDTQYF. The CDR3 coding sequence is TGTGCCAGCAGCCCACTAGCGGCGGCGACAGATACGCAGTATTTT. Drawing the rest from reference TRBV11-2 and TRBJ2-3, the complete variable domain is EAGVAQSPRYKIIEKRQSVAFWCNPISGHATLYWYQQILGQGPKLLIQFQNNGVVDDSQLPKDRFSAERLKGVDSTLKIQPAKLEDSAVYLCASSPLAAATDTQYFGPGTRLTVL.

This chain uses TRBV12-5 with TRBJ2-3; D remains unclear. Trimming pared 1 base from V and 5 bases from J, leaving 10 bases between. CDR1 is LGHNT, CDR2 FRNRAP, per germline. The CDR3 runs to 14 residues. CDR3 DNA: TGTGCTAGTGGTTTGGGGGCCCTGGTAGATACGCAGTATTTT. Protein: CASGLGALVDTQYF.

Only a few counts were recorded for this clonotype. The rearrangement joins TRBV5-1 to TRBJ2-5, with 8 positions matching TRBD2. V shed 1 base and J 2 bases; nucleotides not matched to a gene: 10. This CDR3 spans 17 amino acids. Germline V gene data show CDR1 as SGHRS and CDR2 as YFSETQ. As DNA, the CDR3 is TGCGCCAGCAGCTTGAGGCCGGCTAGCGGGCTACAAGAGACCCAGTACTTC. It translates to CASSLRPASGLQETQYF.

The V gene is TRBV20-1, the J gene TRBJ2-7; possible D gene TRBD2, 6 bases. V gave up 6 bases and J gave up 9 bases, with 27 bases separating them. The germline CDR1 and CDR2 sequences are DFQATT and SNEGSKA (reference sequence). The CDR3 spans 15 residues. The CDR3, as DNA: TGCAGTGCAGAGGACTACCGAAAGGGTTCCCGGGGGCAGTACTTC. This sequence encodes CSAEDYRKGSRGQYF.

The genes are TRBV9 and TRBJ2-2, with TRBD1 matching 7 bases. CDR1 SGDLS and CDR2 YYNGEE come from the germline V gene. J lost 2 bases, V lost 5 bases, and 6 bases had no gene match. This CDR3 spans 15 amino acids. The CDR3 bases are TGTGCCAGCAGTGGAAGACAGGGTAACACCGGGGAGCTGTTTTTT. It yields the protein CASSGRQGNTGELFF.

This rearrangement joins TRBV7-9 to TRBJ1-4, with D uncertain. The germline CDR1 and CDR2 sequences are SEHNR and FQNEAQ (reference sequence). The ends were cut back, 2 bases at V and 8 bases at J, with 6 bases in the middle. CDR3 length: 12 amino acids. The CDR3: CASSLSREKLFF. Written as DNA, the CDR3 is TGTGCCAGCAGCTTATCCAGAGAAAAACTGTTTTTT. The full variable domain, with the rest looked up from reference TRBV7-9 and TRBJ1-4, is DTGVSQNPRHKITKRGQNVTFRCDPISEHNRLYWYRQTLGQGPEFLTYFQNEAQLEKSRLLSDRFSAERPKGSFSTLEIQRTEQGDSAMYLCASSLSREKLFFGSGTQLSVL.

This rearrangement joins TRBV20-1 to TRBJ1-5; D is undetermined. This CDR3 has 13 residues. Trimming removed 0 bases at V and 4 bases at J, with 7 bases between. The germline V gene encodes CDR1 DFQATT and CDR2 SNEGSKA (reference sequence). The CDR3 nucleotides read TGCAGTGCTAGAGATCCCCGTAATCAGCCCCAGCATTTT. It is translated as CSARDPRNQPQHF.

This clonotype was found once. A much larger clone lies one base from this, so it may be a read error. The V and J genes are TRBV3-1 and TRBJ2-1, with 8 bases identical to TRBD1. The CDR3 spans 19 residues. Trimming removed 4 bases from V and 2 bases from J; junction bases left unmatched: 16. Germline values: CDR1 LGHDT, CDR2 YNNKEL (reference sequence). CDR3 nucleotides: TGTGCCAGCAGCCCCTACCTTAATGACAGGGGATTAACCTACAATGAGCAGTTCTTC. Its translation: CASSPYLNDRGLTYNEQFF.

The chain carries TRBV12-3 or TRBV12-4 and TRBJ2-1; 7 bases map to TRBD2. The better agreement between TRBJ2-7 and the DNA end casts doubt on the J call. The CDR3 contains 15 residues. The CDR3 is CASNGGETTYNEQYF. CDR3 nucleotides: TGTGCCAGCAATGGGGGGGAAACTACCTACAATGAGCAGTACTTC.

This clonotype occurred a few times. J is TRBJ2-7 and V is TRBV7-2, with TRBD2 matching 10 bases. CDR1 and CDR2 from the germline V gene are SGHTA and FQGNSA. J was trimmed by 4 bases and V by 5 bases; bases with no gene match: 11. The CDR3 contains 16 residues. Written as DNA, the CDR3 is TGTGCCAGCAGCACCCCTAGCGGGAGCCCCGGGTACGAGCAGTACTTC. It specifies CASSTPSGSPGYEQYF.

This rearrangement joins TRBV2 to TRBJ1-4, with a possible D match to TRBD1 (6 bases). The V gene's germline CDR1 is SNHLY and CDR2 FYNNEI. CDR3 length equals 13 residues. Trimming shortened V by 7 bases and J by 8 bases, and 14 bases separated the two germline ends. In DNA form, the CDR3 reads TGTGCCAGCAACGGCAGGGGAATGGAAAAACTGTTTTTT. Translated: CASNGRGMEKLFF.

This rearrangement joins TRBV27 to TRBJ1-3; possible D gene TRBD1, 6 bases. The CDR3 totals 17 residues. Germline assignment: CDR1 MNHEY and CDR2 SMNVEV (reference sequence). Trimming removed 3 bases from V and 0 bases from J, with 15 bases in between. DNA for the CDR3: TGTGCCAGCAGTTTCACCGGGACACCGAGCTCTGGAAACACCATATATTTT. Translation: CASSFTGTPSSGNTIYF.